This TCR beta chain was recorded in a study of Ad26.COV2.S vaccination and SARS-CoV-2 variants. Data came from immunoSEQ multiplex PCR; TCRdb stores just in-frame clones and leaves some out. Of roughly 680,000 clones in the sample, roughly 90% were seen once. Treatment: 19 received Ad26.COV2.S at low or high dose, single or two shots; five or six received placebo; per-sample allocation not given. Samples came from day 63 after the first vaccine or placebo injection. Germline V gene data show CDR1 as SGHNT and CDR2 as YYREEE (reference sequence). The CDR3 contains 13 residues. Deletions cut 0 bases from V and 5 bases from J, with 6 bases between.

J is TRBJ2-1 and V is TRBV5-4; no clear D gene. The sequencing used peripheral blood, collected in a trial of Ad26.COV2.S vaccine versus placebo. The sequence came from a person aged 18 to 65 who received the Ad26.COV2.S COVID-19 vaccine or a placebo. CDR3: CASSLVQNNEQFF. The CDR3 nucleotides are TGTGCCAGCAGCTTGGTACAGAACAATGAGCAGTTCTTC. The full variable domain, rest sourced from reference TRBV5-4 and TRBJ2-1, is ETGVTQSPTHLIKTRGQQVTLRCSSQSGHNTVSWYQQALGQGPQFIFQYYREEENGRGNFPPRFSGLQFPNYSSELNVNALELDDSALYLCASSLVQNNEQFFGPGTRLTVL.